These T cell receptor beta chains were read from a single sample in a study of blood T cells in healthy people across ages. TCRdb ran MiXCR on the 5' RACE reads and lists one entry per CDR3 protein. The sample lists hundreds of thousands of distinct CDR3 sequences, roughly 32% seen once, with 15% in the top ten. Sequenced: blood. Receptors originate from a woman over 75 in good health. The CDR3 runs from the conserved cysteine through the conserved F or W. Fields, in order: clone size, V gene, J gene, D gene, CDR3 DNA, CDR3 protein. A D gene is named only where the DNA matches it firmly. Size is omitted from some rows. Given values are once, few, many or a class for expanded clones.

>-|TRBV12-3/TRBV12-4|TRBJ1-4|-
TGTGCCAGCAGTTTACTTGGCCAGGAAAAACTGTTTTTT
CASSLLGQEKLFF
>many|TRBV5-6|TRBJ2-1|-
TGTGCCAGCAGCTTGGGGTTCAATGAGCAGTTCTTC
CASSLGFNEQFF
>many|TRBV7-9|TRBJ2-3|-
TGTGCCAGCAGCTTATCGGATGGGCGTAACACAGATACGCAGTATTTT
CASSLSDGRNTDTQYF
>-|TRBV30|TRBJ2-7|-
TGTGCCTGGGCAAAGGGGTCGGGGCCGCAGGTGGAGCAGTACTTC
CAWAKGSGPQVEQYF
>once|TRBV12-3/TRBV12-4|TRBJ1-2|-
TGTGCCAGCAGTTTAGGGGGGGCTGATGGCTACACCTTC
CASSLGGADGYTF
>once|TRBV20-1|TRBJ1-1|-
TGCAGTGCCACCCTCCGGGCTACTGAAGCTTTCTTT
CSATLRATEAFF
>few|TRBV3-1|TRBJ2-5|-
TGTGCCAGCAGCCCTTCTGGATGGGCTCAAGAGACCCAGTACTTC
CASSPSGWAQETQYF
>few|TRBV6-5|TRBJ2-3|-
TGTGTCAGCAGCAGGGGAAGTGGAACAGATACGCAGTATTTT
CVSSRGSGTDTQYF
>-|TRBV20-1|TRBJ2-7|TRBD1
TGCAGTGCTGACGGACAGGGGGCAAGTTACGAGCAGTACTTC
CSADGQGASYEQYF
>few|TRBV7-2|TRBJ2-7|TRBD1
TGTGCCAGCAGCTTGGGGACAGCTAACGTAGGGTTCTACGAGCAGTACTTC
CASSLGTANVGFYEQYF
>many|TRBV20-1|TRBJ1-2|-
TGCAGTGCTAGAGATCTGGCCCATACCTATGGCTACACCTTC
CSARDLAHTYGYTF
>-|TRBV7-8|TRBJ2-7|-
TGTGCCAGCAGCTCAGCAGGCGGCACTCCCTACGAGCAGTACTTC
CASSSAGGTPYEQYF
>-|TRBV11-2|TRBJ2-7|TRBD2
TGTGCCAACAGCCCGGGGGGGTACGAGCAGTACTTC
CANSPGGYEQYF
>-|TRBV21-1|TRBJ1-5|-
TGTGCCAGCAGCAAAGGAGTGGAAAAGATGGATCAGCCCCAGCATTTT
CASSKGVEKMDQPQHF
>many|TRBV9|TRBJ2-1|TRBD2
TGTGCCAGCAGTCCCCTAGCGGGGGGGTACAATGAGCAGTTCTTC
CASSPLAGGYNEQFF
>many|TRBV7-9|TRBJ2-5|-
TGTGCCAGCAGCTTAACCTCCTCGGTCTCAGAGACCCAGTACTTC
CASSLTSSVSETQYF
>-|TRBV20-1|TRBJ2-1|TRBD2
TGCAGTGCTAGACTAGCGGGGGGTGACAATGAGCAGTTCTTC
CSARLAGGDNEQFF
>many|TRBV9|TRBJ2-1|TRBD2
TGTGCCAGCAGCGTAGCCGTACTAGCGGGGGATGGTGAGCAGTTCTTC
CASSVAVLAGDGEQFF
>many|TRBV27|TRBJ2-1|-
TGTGCCAGCAGTTCCCTACTGGCCAATGAGCAGTTCTTC
CASSSLLANEQFF
>few|TRBV20-1|TRBJ2-7|-
TGCAGTGCTAGAGCGGGGAACTTCTACGAGCAGTACTTC
CSARAGNFYEQYF
>many|TRBV5-1|TRBJ2-3|-
TGCGCCAGCAGCGCAACAGGTTTTTCTAGCACAGATACGCAGTATTTT
CASSATGFSSTDTQYF
>many|TRBV5-1|TRBJ2-3|TRBD1
TGCGCCAGCAGCTTCGACGGGACAGGGCTTACAGATACGCAGTATTTT
CASSFDGTGLTDTQYF
>many|TRBV18|TRBJ1-1|TRBD1
TGTGCCAGCTCACCAGGGACAGGGGGGACGAACACTGAAGCTTTCTTT
CASSPGTGGTNTEAFF
>-|TRBV6-1|TRBJ1-2|-
TGTGCCAGCAGCCCCCGATATGGCTACACCTTC
CASSPRYGYTF
>once|TRBV15|TRBJ2-1|-
TGTGCCACCAGCAGAGACAGGTTAGGACCCAATGAGCAGTTCTTC
CATSRDRLGPNEQFF
>many|TRBV7-8|TRBJ2-1|TRBD2
TGTGCCAGCAGCTTAGCTAGGAGACTAGCGGGGGATGAGCAGTTCTTC
CASSLARRLAGDEQFF
>-|TRBV3-1|TRBJ2-7|TRBD1
TGTGCCAGCAGCCAAGTAACAGGGGGAGGCGAGCAGTACTTC
CASSQVTGGGEQYF
>few|TRBV2|TRBJ1-6|TRBD1
TGTGCCGGTACAGGGGATAGCTCCTATAATTCACCCCTCCACTTT
CAGTGDSSYNSPLHF
>many|TRBV2|TRBJ1-2|-
TGTGCCAGCAGTGAGTCAGGTGGACACTATGGCTACACCTTC
CASSESGGHYGYTF
>-|TRBV28|TRBJ1-1|TRBD1
TGTGCCAGCCAAAGCGGACAGGGGAACACTGAAGCTTTCTTT
CASQSGQGNTEAFF
>few|TRBV6-1|TRBJ1-4|TRBD1
TGTGCCAGCAGCCGCGGGACAGGTTCCCCAACTAATGAAAAACTGTTTTTT
CASSRGTGSPTNEKLFF
>many|TRBV20-1|TRBJ2-5|TRBD2
TGCAGTGTTGCTAGCGGGGGGTACCAAGAGACCCAGTACTTC
CSVASGGYQETQYF
>few|TRBV12-3/TRBV12-4|TRBJ1-2|-
TGTGCCAGCAGTTTATCCGGAGGGGGGGCGAACTATGGCTACACCTTC
CASSLSGGGANYGYTF
>-|TRBV20-1|TRBJ2-1|-
TGCAGTGCTAGAGAATCGAGAGAGCAGTTCTTC
CSARESREQFF
>few|TRBV15|TRBJ2-2|TRBD1
TGTGCCACCAGCAGAGATCCAGGGGGCACCGGGGAGCTGTTTTTT
CATSRDPGGTGELFF
>once|TRBV12-3/TRBV12-4|TRBJ2-3|-
TGTGCCAGCAGTTTATGGGGGGTGAACACAGATACGCAGTATTTT
CASSLWGVNTDTQYF
>many|TRBV7-2|TRBJ2-5|-
TGTGCCAGCAGCTTAATCTACCGCGGGACCCAGTACTTC
CASSLIYRGTQYF
>few|TRBV11-2|TRBJ2-2|TRBD1
TGTGCCAGCAGCGCCCGAGTCAGGGGGCGTATCACCGGGGAGCTGTTTTTT
CASSARVRGRITGELFF
>many|TRBV29-1|TRBJ1-2|-
TGCAGCGTTGAAGATCATACCCAGGGTCGGGGCTACACCTTC
CSVEDHTQGRGYTF
>many|TRBV29-1|TRBJ2-7|TRBD1
TGCAGCGGTAGGACAGGACCCTACGAGCAGTACTTC
CSGRTGPYEQYF